These T cell receptor beta chains were read from a single sample in a study of CD8+CD57+ T cells in acquired aplastic anemia. Via MiXCR, TCRdb re-called the reads, giving one row per CDR3 protein. The repertoire holds approximately 190,000 distinct CDR3 sequences, with approximately 48% as singletons. What was sequenced was sorted CD4+, CD8+, or CD8+CD57+ T cells (not recorded which) from PBMCs. Receptors originate from a human donor with aplastic anemia. Each CDR3 is given with its conserved first and last residue. Each record gives: D gene, V gene, J gene, clone size, CDR3 protein, CDR3 DNA. A D gene is named only where the DNA matches it firmly. Clone size is shown for a subset of rows, as once, few, many or a class of expanded clone.

-	TRBV7-2	TRBJ2-1	many	CASSLSIPAGEQFF	TGTGCCAGCAGCTTATCCATCCCGGCGGGGGAGCAGTTCTTC
TRBD1	TRBV10-3	TRBJ2-1	-	CAISGTGTGNEQFF	TGTGCCATCAGTGGGACAGGGACAGGTAATGAGCAGTTCTTC
TRBD1	TRBV2	TRBJ1-2	many	CASSEYLGQTAPGYTF	TGTGCCAGCAGTGAATATTTGGGACAGACGGCACCCGGCTACACCTTC
-	TRBV7-2	TRBJ2-7	-	CASSLVSGLNEQYF	TGTGCCAGCAGCTTAGTGAGCGGGCTCAACGAGCAGTACTTC
-	TRBV7-2	TRBJ2-4	many	CASSLRSGIQYF	TGTGCCAGCAGCTTGCGATCAGGAATTCAGTACTTC
-	TRBV9	TRBJ2-6	many	CASSVTPLGVRAF	TGTGCCAGCAGCGTAACCCCTCTTGGAGTGCGTGCTTTC
-	TRBV29-1	TRBJ1-3	-	CSVGTEYSGNTIYF	TGCAGCGTTGGGACAGAGTACTCTGGAAACACCATATATTTT
-	TRBV7-2	TRBJ1-2	-	CASSFSPSPNYGYTF	TGTGCCAGCAGCTTCTCACCCAGCCCTAACTATGGCTACACCTTC
-	TRBV10-1	TRBJ1-2	-	CASSENGTSTHF	TGCGCCAGCAGTGAAAACGGGACCTCAACCCACTTC
TRBD1	TRBV10-1	TRBJ1-5	-	CASSTTGTGRQPQHF	TGCGCCAGCAGTACTACCGGGACAGGTCGTCAGCCCCAGCATTTT
TRBD2	TRBV24-1	TRBJ2-3	-	CATSVGGVADTQYF	TGTGCCACCAGTGTGGGGGGGGTCGCAGATACGCAGTATTTT
TRBD1	TRBV10-3	TRBJ2-1	-	CAISVPGTGSYNEQFF	TGTGCCATCAGTGTTCCCGGGACAGGGAGCTACAATGAGCAGTTCTTC
-	TRBV19	TRBJ1-1	many	CASSIASRSTEAFF	TGTGCCAGTAGTATAGCATCCAGGAGCACTGAAGCTTTCTTT
-	TRBV2	TRBJ2-7	-	CASSWTSSYEQYF	TGTGCCAGCAGTTGGACCAGCTCCTACGAGCAGTACTTC
TRBD1	TRBV15	TRBJ1-1	many	CATSRTGGNTEAFF	TGTGCCACCAGCAGAACAGGGGGCAACACTGAAGCTTTCTTT
-	TRBV4-1	TRBJ2-3	-	CASSQGNTDTQYF	TGCGCCAGCAGCCAGGGAAACACAGATACGCAGTATTTT
-	TRBV2	TRBJ1-2	many	CASSRFQGSTAYGYTF	TGTGCCAGCAGTCGATTTCAAGGGAGTACAGCTTACGGCTACACCTTC
-	TRBV19	TRBJ2-7	many	CASSSGGVHEQYF	TGTGCCAGTAGTTCTGGGGGAGTACACGAGCAGTACTTC
-	TRBV5-4	TRBJ2-7	-	CATNRGTQPYEQYF	TGTGCCACGAACCGCGGGACACAGCCCTACGAGCAGTACTTC
-	TRBV5-1	TRBJ1-1	-	CASSFDRTEAFF	TGCGCCAGCAGCTTCGACAGGACTGAAGCTTTCTTT
-	TRBV19	TRBJ1-6	-	CASSIAAGVGSPLHF	TGTGCCAGTAGTATAGCCGCAGGGGTGGGGTCACCCCTCCACTTT
TRBD2	TRBV20-1	TRBJ2-7	many	CSARGGLAGYYEQYF	TGCAGTGCTAGAGGCGGACTAGCGGGCTATTACGAGCAGTACTTC
TRBD2	TRBV24-1	TRBJ2-1	-	CATSASGTSGRTYNEQFF	TGTGCCACCAGTGCATCTGGGACTAGCGGGAGGACCTACAATGAGCAGTTCTTC
-	TRBV20-1	TRBJ2-3	many	CSASVRLLTDTQYF	TGCAGTGCTAGTGTCAGACTCCTCACAGATACGCAGTATTTT
TRBD2	TRBV10-3	TRBJ2-7	-	CASSVSGRSEQYF	TGTGCCAGCAGTGTTAGCGGGAGGAGCGAGCAGTACTTC
-	TRBV29-1	TRBJ1-1	few	CSVTENTEAFF	TGCAGCGTGACAGAGAACACTGAAGCTTTCTTT
-	TRBV20-1	TRBJ1-2	many	CSASFTYGGYTF	TGCAGTGCTAGTTTTACCTATGGCGGCTACACCTTC
-	TRBV19	TRBJ2-5	many	CASSPSGVRQETQYF	TGTGCCAGTAGTCCAAGCGGAGTACGACAAGAGACCCAGTACTTC
-	TRBV24-1	TRBJ1-5	-	CATSHWGNQPQHF	TGTGCCACCAGCCACTGGGGTAATCAGCCCCAGCATTTT
-	TRBV4-1	TRBJ1-2	once	CASSPGHLQGANYGYTF	TGCGCCAGCAGCCCCGGACACCTTCAAGGGGCTAACTATGGCTACACCTTC
TRBD1	TRBV4-2	TRBJ2-3	few	CASSPTTRGQGTDTQYF	TGTGCCAGCAGCCCAACCACCAGGGGGCAAGGAACAGATACGCAGTATTTT
-	TRBV11-2	TRBJ1-1	many	CASSLVRGRTVKNTEAFF	TGTGCCAGCAGCTTAGTAAGAGGTAGAACGGTCAAGAACACTGAAGCTTTCTTT
-	TRBV15	TRBJ2-5	-	CATSRDEKETQYF	TGTGCCACCAGCAGAGACGAAAAGGAGACCCAGTACTTC
-	TRBV24-1	TRBJ2-5	few	CATGSASTQYF	TGTGCCACCGGGAGCGCCTCGACCCAGTACTTC
-	TRBV19	TRBJ1-3	-	CASSHLSGNTIYF	TGTGCCAGTAGTCATCTTAGTGGAAACACCATATATTTT
-	TRBV25-1	TRBJ1-3	-	CASSGWSGNAIHF	TGTGCCAGCAGTGGATGGTCTGGAAACGCCATACATTTT
TRBD2	TRBV30	TRBJ2-7	many	CAWSGLAGINEQYF	TGTGCCTGGAGTGGACTAGCTGGTATAAACGAGCAGTACTTC